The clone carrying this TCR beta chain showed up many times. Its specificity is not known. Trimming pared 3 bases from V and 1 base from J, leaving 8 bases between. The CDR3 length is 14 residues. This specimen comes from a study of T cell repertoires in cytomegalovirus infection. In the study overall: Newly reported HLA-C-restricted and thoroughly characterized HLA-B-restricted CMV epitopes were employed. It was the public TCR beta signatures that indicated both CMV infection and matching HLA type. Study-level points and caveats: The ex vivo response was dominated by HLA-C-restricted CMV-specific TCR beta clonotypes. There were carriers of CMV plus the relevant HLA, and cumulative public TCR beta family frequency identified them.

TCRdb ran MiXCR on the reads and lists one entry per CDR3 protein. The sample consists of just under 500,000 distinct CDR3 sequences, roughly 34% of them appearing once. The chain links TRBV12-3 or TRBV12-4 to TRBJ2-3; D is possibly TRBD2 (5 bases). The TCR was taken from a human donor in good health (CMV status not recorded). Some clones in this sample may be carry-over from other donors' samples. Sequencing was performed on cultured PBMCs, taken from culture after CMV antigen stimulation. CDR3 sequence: CASSFRRGTDTQYF. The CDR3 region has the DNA TGTGCCAGCAGTTTTCGGCGGGGCACAGATACGCAGTATTTT.